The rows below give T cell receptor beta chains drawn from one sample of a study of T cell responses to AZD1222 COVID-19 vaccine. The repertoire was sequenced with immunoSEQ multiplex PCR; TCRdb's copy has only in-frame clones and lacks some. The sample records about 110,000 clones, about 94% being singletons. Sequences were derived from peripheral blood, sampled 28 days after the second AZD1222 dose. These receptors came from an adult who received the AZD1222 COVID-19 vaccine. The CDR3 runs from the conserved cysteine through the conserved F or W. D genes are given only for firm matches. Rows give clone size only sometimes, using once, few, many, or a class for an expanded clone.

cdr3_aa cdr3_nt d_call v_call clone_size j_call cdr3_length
CASSSYSGSYSEQYF TGTGCCAGCAGCTCCTATAGCGGGAGCTATTCCGAGCAGTACTTC TRBD2 TRBV7-6 . TRBJ2-7 15
CATQGGRLEAFF TGTGCCACCCAGGGGGGCAGGCTTGAAGCTTTCTTT TRBD1 TRBV13 . TRBJ1-1 12
CASSLGEGAGELFF TGTGCCAGCAGCTTAGGAGAGGGCGCCGGGGAGCTGTTTTTT . TRBV11-2 . TRBJ2-2 14
CASSLISGTYEQYF TGTGCCAGCAGCTTAATTAGCGGAACCTACGAGCAGTACTTC . TRBV11-2 . TRBJ2-7 14
CASSVGDRANIQYF TGCGCCAGCAGTGTAGGGGACAGGGCAAACATTCAGTACTTC TRBD1 TRBV10-1 . TRBJ2-4 14
CASSQDWTMAYGYTF TGTGCCAGCAGCCAAGATTGGACAATGGCATATGGCTACACCTTC . TRBV3-1/TRBV3-2 . TRBJ1-2 15
CASSLGTGRNTIYF TGCGCCAGCAGCTTGGGGACAGGGAGAAACACCATATATTTT TRBD1 TRBV5-1 . TRBJ1-3 14
CASSRTFAGRDTQYF TGTGCCAGCAGTCGAACCTTCGCAGGGCGAGATACGCAGTATTTT . TRBV28 . TRBJ2-3 15
CASSSPGPYYGYTF TGTGCCAGCAGTTCACCCGGGCCATACTATGGCTACACCTTC . TRBV7-9 . TRBJ1-2 14
CASSSQGDLEKLFF TGTGCCAGCAGTTCCCAGGGGGACCTTGAAAAACTGTTTTTT TRBD1 TRBV6-5 few TRBJ1-4 14
CASSLEGPGLSYTF TGCGCCAGCAGCCTGGAGGGACCGGGATTGAGCTACACCTTC . TRBV5-1 . TRBJ1-2 14
CASSQNTGELFF TGTGCCAGCAGCCAGAACACCGGGGAGCTGTTTTTT . TRBV5-4 . TRBJ2-2 12
CASSQNSPAYNEQFF TGTGCCAGCAGCCAAAATTCGCCAGCCTACAATGAGCAGTTCTTC . TRBV11-2 once TRBJ2-1 15
CASNLQGSDYGYTF TGTGCCAGCAACCTACAGGGGAGTGACTATGGCTACACCTTC TRBD1 TRBV2 . TRBJ1-2 14
CASSRSLGARGDGYTF TGTGCCAGCTCGAGATCGTTGGGGGCGCGGGGGGATGGCTACACCTTC . TRBV27 . TRBJ1-2 16
CASSLGTGYNQPQHF TGTGCCAGCAGTTTAGGGACGGGATACAATCAGCCCCAGCATTTT . TRBV27 . TRBJ1-5 15
CASTTLRDGPWSGANVLTF TGTGCCAGTACTACACTTCGGGACGGACCCTGGTCTGGGGCCAACGTCCTGACTTTC . TRBV19 once TRBJ2-6 19
CASTSGGGKPFGYTF TGTGCCAGCACCTCAGGTGGGGGTAAGCCGTTTGGCTACACCTTC . TRBV27 . TRBJ1-2 15
CAISESTGLAGADEQFF TGTGCCATCAGTGAGTCGACGGGACTAGCGGGAGCGGATGAGCAGTTCTTC TRBD2 TRBV10-3 . TRBJ2-1 17
CASSWGYGQAANTGELFF TGTGCCAGCAGCTGGGGATATGGACAGGCCGCGAACACCGGGGAGCTGTTTTTT TRBD1 TRBV7-9 . TRBJ2-2 18
CASPTLFSYNEQFF TGTGCCAGTCCCACCTTATTTTCCTACAATGAGCAGTTCTTC . TRBV19 . TRBJ2-1 14
CASSAKRSYNEQFF TGCGCCAGCAGCGCGAAGCGTTCGTACAATGAGCAGTTCTTC . TRBV5-1 . TRBJ2-1 14
CASSPPRDSTPHEQYF TGTGCCAGCTCACCACCGCGGGACTCTACCCCCCACGAGCAGTACTTC . TRBV18 . TRBJ2-7 16
CSVFRTGGSTDTQYF TGCAGCGTTTTCCGGACAGGGGGGAGCACAGATACGCAGTATTTT TRBD1 TRBV29-1 . TRBJ2-3 15
CASSLPTTPGYEQFF TGTGCCAGCAGCTTACCGACTACCCCTGGATATGAGCAGTTCTTC . TRBV7-9 . TRBJ2-1 15
CSVRRSGSYNEQFF TGCAGCGTTCGGCGTAGCGGGAGCTATAATGAGCAGTTCTTC TRBD2 TRBV29-1 . TRBJ2-1 14
CASSPREGARRVTEAFF TGTGCCAGCTCACCCCGGGAGGGGGCGCGGAGGGTCACTGAAGCTTTCTTT TRBD1 TRBV18 . TRBJ1-1 17
CASRGGGGYTF TGCGCCAGCAGGGGAGGTGGGGGCTACACCTTC . TRBV10-2 once TRBJ1-2 11
CASSAQTSGKAYEQYF TGTGCCAGCAGTGCCCAGACTAGCGGGAAAGCCTACGAGCAGTACTTC TRBD2 TRBV6-1 . TRBJ2-7 16
CASSTNEKLFF TGTGCCAGCTCAACTAATGAAAAACTGTTTTTT . TRBV12-3/TRBV12-4 . TRBJ1-4 11
CASSQATGQGVDQPQHF TGCGCCAGCAGCCAAGCTACGGGACAGGGGGTTGATCAGCCCCAGCATTTT TRBD1 TRBV4-1 . TRBJ1-5 17
CASSPDRGTYNSPLHF TGCGCCAGCAGCCCGGACAGGGGAACCTATAATTCACCCCTCCACTTT TRBD1 TRBV5-1 . TRBJ1-6 16
CASSLSGGVRNTEAFF TGTGCCAGCAGCTTAAGTGGGGGAGTGAGGAACACTGAAGCTTTCTTT . TRBV11-2 . TRBJ1-1 16
CASSESGFMEQPQHF TGTGCCAGCAGTGAATCTGGCTTCATGGAACAGCCCCAGCATTTT . TRBV25-1 . TRBJ1-5 15
CASSQDRGETQYF TGCGCCAGCAGCCAGGACAGGGGGGAGACCCAGTACTTC TRBD1 TRBV5-1 . TRBJ2-5 13
CASSLNGGDDGYTF TGCGCCAGCAGCTTGAATGGGGGTGACGATGGCTACACCTTC . TRBV5-1 . TRBJ1-2 14
CASSSPDSGERGEQYF TGTGCCAGCAGCTCTCCTGATTCGGGGGAACGGGGCGAGCAGTACTTC . TRBV5-6 . TRBJ2-7 16
CASSIASGPYEQYF TGTGCCAGTAGTATAGCTTCCGGCCCCTACGAGCAGTACTTC . TRBV19 . TRBJ2-7 14
CASRKRGGRESYGYTF TGTGCCAGCAGGAAAAGAGGCGGCAGGGAGTCCTATGGCTACACCTTC . TRBV21-1 . TRBJ1-2 16
CASSYRRGGFYEQYF TGTGCCAGCAGTTACAGACGGGGGGGGTTTTACGAGCAGTACTTC TRBD2 TRBV6-5 few TRBJ2-7 15
CASSISDKLTGALYEQYF TGCGCCAGCAGCATATCCGATAAATTGACAGGGGCCTTGTACGAGCAGTACTTC TRBD1 TRBV5-1 . TRBJ2-7 18
CASSESGSPKGYTF TGTGCCAGCAGTGAGTCCGGGTCGCCTAAGGGCTACACCTTC . TRBV6-4 . TRBJ1-2 14
CASREQGADTEAFF TGTGCCAGCCGTGAACAGGGGGCCGATACTGAAGCTTTCTTT TRBD1 TRBV6-4 . TRBJ1-1 14
CASSLLAGGVSNEQFF TGTGCCAGCAGTTTATTGGCGGGAGGGGTGAGCAATGAGCAGTTCTTC TRBD2 TRBV27 . TRBJ2-1 16
CASSLQGGAGNTIYF TGTGCCAGCAGTCTACAGGGGGGAGCAGGAAACACCATATATTTT TRBD1 TRBV27 . TRBJ1-3 15
CASRGLAEHRELFF TGTGCCAGCAGGGGACTAGCGGAGCACCGGGAGCTGTTTTTT TRBD2 TRBV27 . TRBJ2-2 14
CSASGGQGTQPQHF TGCAGTGCTAGTGGGGGACAGGGGACGCAGCCCCAGCATTTT TRBD1 TRBV20-1 . TRBJ1-5 14
CASSLQGWNTEAFF TGTGCCAGCAGCTTGCAGGGGTGGAACACTGAAGCTTTCTTT . TRBV5-4 . TRBJ1-1 14
CASSLLVSTDTQYF TGTGCCAGCAGCCTACTAGTTAGCACAGATACGCAGTATTTT . TRBV14 . TRBJ2-3 14
CASSRERDGYEQYF TGTGCCAGCAGCCGTGAAAGGGATGGCTACGAGCAGTACTTC . TRBV6-5 . TRBJ2-7 14
CASSVAFAGGLWNEQFF TGTGCCAGCAGCGTAGCTTTTGCGGGGGGCTTATGGAATGAGCAGTTCTTC TRBD2 TRBV9 . TRBJ2-1 17
CAWSGSGNTIYF TGTGCCTGGAGTGGTTCTGGAAACACCATATATTTT . TRBV30 . TRBJ1-3 12
CASSLATGAGEKLFF TGCGCCAGCAGCTTGGCCACGGGGGCTGGCGAAAAACTGTTTTTT . TRBV5-1 . TRBJ1-4 15
CASSPVGVSYEQYF TGTGCCAGCTCACCGGTAGGGGTCTCCTACGAGCAGTACTTC . TRBV18 . TRBJ2-7 14
CASSQGGTSQETQYF TGCGCCAGCAGCCAAGGGGGGACTAGCCAAGAGACCCAGTACTTC TRBD2 TRBV4-1 . TRBJ2-5 15
CASSLLQEIYGYTF TGTGCCAGCAGCTTGTTACAAGAGATCTATGGCTACACCTTC . TRBV5-8 . TRBJ1-2 14
CASSQGLAGVTDTQYF TGTGCCAGCAGCCAAGGACTAGCGGGAGTGACAGATACGCAGTATTTT TRBD2 TRBV7-7 . TRBJ2-3 16
CASARPGQGNTEAFF TGCGCCAGCGCTAGACCGGGACAGGGGAACACTGAAGCTTTCTTT TRBD1 TRBV10-2 . TRBJ1-1 15
CASSPTGDGIQYF TGTGCCAGCAGCCCGACAGGGGATGGGATTCAGTACTTC TRBD1 TRBV7-9 once TRBJ2-4 13